The rows below give T cell receptor beta chains drawn from one sample of a study of human T cells and chemical hapten exposure. TCRdb reprocessed the RACE reads with MiXCR, giving one entry per CDR3 protein. This sample has around 74,000 distinct CDR3 sequences, with around 30% found just once. The sample here was whole blood, taken in connection with sensitization to the hapten diphenylcyclopropenone (DPC). The receptors derive from a man aged 35 to 55 with alopecia areata. Some clones in this sample may be carry-over from other donors' samples. The CDR3 runs from the conserved cysteine through the conserved F or W. The D gene is left open where the match is weak. Not all rows give a size; the values are once, few, many and, for expanded clones, a class.

CDR3: CASSSLSYEQYF
DNA: TGTGCCAGCAGTTCCCTCTCCTACGAGCAGTACTTC
V: TRBV28
J: TRBJ2-7
D: .
size: few

CDR3: CASSQENFRVGEQFF
DNA: TGTGCCAGCAGCCAAGAGAACTTCAGAGTGGGTGAGCAGTTCTTC
V: TRBV3-1
J: TRBJ2-1
D: .
size: few

CDR3: CASLGTGPPYEQYF
DNA: TGTGCCAGCCTTGGAACAGGCCCCCCCTACGAGCAGTACTTC
V: TRBV28
J: TRBJ2-7
D: .
size: .

CDR3: CASSLGLPSGANVLTF
DNA: TGTGCCAGCAGCTTAGGACTGCCCTCTGGGGCCAACGTCCTGACTTTC
V: TRBV7-6
J: TRBJ2-6
D: .
size: .

CDR3: CASSPIDVGQPQHF
DNA: TGTGCCAGCAGTCCCATCGATGTGGGGCAGCCCCAGCATTTT
V: TRBV12-3/TRBV12-4
J: TRBJ1-5
D: .
size: .

CDR3: CSAVDRRDGYTF
DNA: TGCAGTGCTGTTGACAGGAGAGATGGCTACACCTTC
V: TRBV20-1
J: TRBJ1-2
D: .
size: .

CDR3: CASSELGSALSYNEQFF
DNA: TGTGCCAGCAGTGAATTGGGTAGCGCCCTCTCCTACAATGAGCAGTTCTTC
V: TRBV25-1
J: TRBJ2-1
D: .
size: few

CDR3: CASSMGQGAQETQYF
DNA: TGTGCCAGCAGTATGGGACAGGGGGCCCAAGAGACCCAGTACTTC
V: TRBV6-5
J: TRBJ2-5
D: TRBD1
size: .

CDR3: CSARLSSGSGYEQYF
DNA: TGCAGTGCTAGACTCTCGAGCGGGAGTGGGTACGAGCAGTACTTC
V: TRBV20-1
J: TRBJ2-7
D: TRBD2
size: .

CDR3: CASSLEGAHSPLHF
DNA: TGTGCCAGCAGCTTGGAAGGGGCTCATTCACCCCTCCACTTT
V: TRBV5-6
J: TRBJ1-6
D: .
size: .

CDR3: CASSEAPAEYSYEQYF
DNA: TGTGCCAGCAGTGAAGCGCCGGCGGAGTACTCCTACGAGCAGTACTTC
V: TRBV6-1
J: TRBJ2-7
D: .
size: .

CDR3: CSGQTGRGTEAFF
DNA: TGCAGTGGACAGACAGGGAGAGGGACTGAAGCTTTCTTT
V: TRBV20-1
J: TRBJ1-1
D: TRBD1
size: .

CDR3: CAISDGVAYEQYF
DNA: TGTGCCATCAGTGACGGGGTTGCCTACGAGCAGTACTTC
V: TRBV10-3
J: TRBJ2-7
D: .
size: .

CDR3: CASSSLTASETQYF
DNA: TGTGCCAGCAGCTCTCTTACGGCGTCAGAGACCCAGTACTTC
V: TRBV28
J: TRBJ2-5
D: .
size: .

CDR3: CASSFTSGTSGFYTF
DNA: TGTGCCAGCAGCTTTACCTCCGGGACCTCAGGGTTCTACACCTTC
V: TRBV11-2
J: TRBJ1-2
D: .
size: few

CDR3: CASRSNFEGQYF
DNA: TGTGCCAGCAGAAGTAATTTCGAAGGGCAGTACTTC
V: TRBV27
J: TRBJ2-7
D: .
size: few

CDR3: CASSLSGMPYNEQFF
DNA: TGTGCCAGCAGCCTGAGCGGGATGCCATACAATGAGCAGTTCTTC
V: TRBV14
J: TRBJ2-1
D: TRBD2
size: .

CDR3: CASSSKGTSGENIQYF
DNA: TGTGCCAGCAGCAGCAAAGGGACTAGCGGAGAAAACATTCAGTACTTC
V: TRBV7-3
J: TRBJ2-4
D: TRBD2
size: .

CDR3: CASSLRGNTYNEQFF
DNA: TGTGCCAGCAGCTTGAGAGGGAACACCTACAATGAGCAGTTCTTC
V: TRBV7-2
J: TRBJ2-1
D: .
size: many

CDR3: CASSQDLPGAHFYNSPLHF
DNA: TGTGCCAGCAGCCAAGATCTCCCCGGGGCGCATTTCTATAATTCACCCCTCCACTTT
V: TRBV3-1
J: TRBJ1-6
D: .
size: once

CDR3: CASRELWAETQYF
DNA: TGTGCCAGCAGGGAGCTTTGGGCAGAGACCCAGTACTTC
V: TRBV6-6
J: TRBJ2-5
D: .
size: .

CDR3: CASSQGGFSGNTIYF
DNA: TGTGCCAGCAGCCAAGGAGGATTCTCTGGAAACACCATATATTTT
V: TRBV7-2
J: TRBJ1-3
D: .
size: .

CDR3: CASRTEGLNTGELFF
DNA: TGCGCCAGCAGGACCGAGGGGCTGAACACCGGGGAGCTGTTTTTT
V: TRBV5-1
J: TRBJ2-2
D: .
size: few

CDR3: CASSLGGGGPQPQHF
DNA: TGTGCCAGCAGCTTAGGAGGTGGGGGGCCTCAGCCCCAGCATTTT
V: TRBV7-2
J: TRBJ1-5
D: .
size: few

CDR3: CASSLSGGSTYEQYF
DNA: TGTGCCAGCAGTTTATCGGGGGGTTCTACCTACGAGCAGTACTTC
V: TRBV28
J: TRBJ2-7
D: TRBD2
size: .

CDR3: CASSYGQDQPQHF
DNA: TGTGCCAGCAGTTACGGACAGGATCAGCCCCAGCATTTT
V: TRBV28
J: TRBJ1-5
D: TRBD1
size: few

CDR3: CSARDLTSGTPETQYF
DNA: TGCAGTGCTAGAGATCTAACTAGCGGGACCCCAGAGACCCAGTACTTC
V: TRBV20-1
J: TRBJ2-5
D: TRBD2
size: .

CDR3: CASSLGTGLLTDTQYF
DNA: TGTGCCAGCAGCTTAGGGACAGGACTCCTCACAGATACGCAGTATTTT
V: TRBV7-2
J: TRBJ2-3
D: TRBD1
size: few

CDR3: CASSYDTGNSPLHF
DNA: TGTGCCAGCAGTTATGACACAGGAAATTCACCCCTCCACTTT
V: TRBV28
J: TRBJ1-6
D: .
size: few

CDR3: CASSVQGSGQPQHF
DNA: TGTGCCAGCAGTGTACAGGGGAGTGGTCAGCCCCAGCATTTT
V: TRBV27
J: TRBJ1-5
D: TRBD1
size: .

CDR3: CASSPQGPNEKLFF
DNA: TGTGCCAGCTCACCACAGGGACCTAATGAAAAACTGTTTTTT
V: TRBV18
J: TRBJ1-4
D: .
size: few

CDR3: CSASKNNEQFF
DNA: TGCAGTGCTAGTAAGAACAATGAGCAGTTCTTC
V: TRBV20-1
J: TRBJ2-1
D: .
size: .

CDR3: CASSLTRLEYEQYF
DNA: TGTGCCAGCAGCTTAACCCGACTAGAATACGAGCAGTACTTC
V: TRBV7-2
J: TRBJ2-7
D: .
size: .

CDR3: CASSGRAEDEQFF
DNA: TGTGCCAGCAGCGGGAGGGCCGAGGATGAGCAGTTCTTC
V: TRBV7-8
J: TRBJ2-1
D: TRBD2
size: .

CDR3: CSARRGTAAGANVLTF
DNA: TGCAGTGCTAGAAGAGGTACAGCTGCTGGGGCCAACGTCCTGACTTTC
V: TRBV20-1
J: TRBJ2-6
D: .
size: few

CDR3: CATGDSINQPQHF
DNA: TGTGCCACCGGGGACAGTATCAATCAGCCCCAGCATTTT
V: TRBV18
J: TRBJ1-5
D: TRBD1
size: .

CDR3: CASSLRGRASTDTQYF
DNA: TGTGCCAGCAGCTTGAGGGGCAGGGCCAGCACAGATACGCAGTATTTT
V: TRBV5-5
J: TRBJ2-3
D: .
size: few

CDR3: CASSLMDSNQPQHF
DNA: TGTGCCAGCAGCTTAATGGACAGCAATCAGCCCCAGCATTTT
V: TRBV7-2
J: TRBJ1-5
D: .
size: .

CDR3: CASSQVVLPTYNEQFF
DNA: TGTGCCAGCAGCCAAGTGGTGCTGCCCACCTACAATGAGCAGTTCTTC
V: TRBV3-1
J: TRBJ2-1
D: .
size: .

CDR3: CASRVGVGQVYNEQFF
DNA: TGTGCCAGCAGGGTTGGAGTCGGACAGGTCTACAATGAGCAGTTCTTC
V: TRBV6-5
J: TRBJ2-1
D: TRBD1
size: .

CDR3: CASSPPSGPSYNEQYF
DNA: TGTGCCAGCAGTCCCCCTAGCGGACCTTCCTACAATGAGCAGTACTTC
V: TRBV12-3/TRBV12-4
J: TRBJ2-7
D: TRBD2
size: .